The 9 T cell receptor beta chains presented below share a single source sample, sequenced in a study of T cells in Graves' hyperthyroidism and ophthalmopathy. Researchers amplified the TCR beta CDR3 regions from RNA transcripts. HTBI primers were used for first-round RT-PCR of the TCR CDR3. TCRdb processed the multiplex PCR reads anew with MiXCR; each CDR3 protein has one entry. The sample has about 620,000 distinct CDR3 sequences; around 15% are singletons. What was sequenced was blood. The receptors come from a woman in her thirties with Graves' hyperthyroidism.

The chain couples TRBV19 to TRBJ1-1, with unresolved D. Germline V gene lookup returns CDR1 LNHDA and CDR2 SQIVND (reference sequence). CDR3 size: 14 residues. The germline V and J ends were trimmed by 2 bases and 5 bases, with 12 bases remaining between them. This CDR3 reads CASSISPAGTEAFF. CDR3 coding DNA: TGTGCCAGTAGTATATCCCCCGCGGGGACTGAAGCTTTCTTT.

The chain joins TRBV6-2 or TRBV6-3 to TRBJ2-3; no reliable D call. In germline, CDR1 is MNHEY, CDR2 SVGEGT. The CDR3 loop spans 18 amino acids. V was clipped by 3 bases and J by 1 base, with 20 bases between them. The CDR3 protein is CASSYYGLSEYRTDTQYF. Written as DNA, the CDR3 is TGTGCCAGCAGTTATTATGGGTTAAGCGAGTATCGCACAGATACGCAGTATTTT.

This chain joins TRBV27 and TRBJ1-6, with a possible D match to TRBD1 (6 bases). The CDR3 runs 18 residues. Trimming cost V 5 bases and J 0 bases, with 17 bases left between them. Looked up from germline, CDR1 is MNHEY and CDR2 is SMNVEV (reference sequence). The CDR3 region is CASSPRQDPGSYNSPLHF. The CDR3 DNA reads TGTGCCAGCAGTCCTCGACAGGATCCCGGCTCCTATAATTCACCCCTCCACTTT.

This clonotype came up a few times. This sequence joins TRBV5-5 and TRBJ1-5; TRBD1 aligns across 8 bases. J gave up 4 bases and V 4 bases, and 4 bases lay outside the gene matches. The germline V gene has CDR1 SGHKS and CDR2 YYEKEE (reference sequence). The CDR3 has 14 residues. CDR3 loop: CASSVDRGNQPQHF. The CDR3 DNA follows: TGTGCCAGCAGCGTCGACAGGGGTAATCAGCCCCAGCATTTT.

This clonotype was recorded a few times. This sequence joins TRBV13 and TRBJ2-7; D remains unclear. The V end was cut by 0 bases, the J end by 2 bases, with 11 bases between. The CDR3 is made up of 15 amino acids. Germline values: CDR1 PRHDT, CDR2 FYEKMQ (reference sequence). CDR3 bases: TGTGCCAGCAGCTTAGGCCATCAGTTTACCTACGAGCAGTACTTC. As protein: CASSLGHQFTYEQYF.

The gene calls are TRBV24-1 and TRBJ2-4; D gene unclear. V lost 0 bases, J lost 4 bases, and 15 bases lay in between. The length of the CDR3 is 17 residues. Looked up from germline, CDR1 is KGHDR and CDR2 is SFDVKD. The DNA of the CDR3 is TGTGCCACCAGTGATTTGCTTCCGACTTCCACTAAAAACATTCAGTACTTC. It yields the protein CATSDLLPTSTKNIQYF.

This clonotype has a handful of counts. The CDR3 DNA reads TGTGCCACCAGCAGAGTGACCGGCGAGGGCTACACCTTC. The encoded protein is CATSRVTGEGYTF. The chain carries TRBV15 and TRBJ1-2; D not certain. CDR3 length: 13 amino acids. CDR1 and CDR2 from the germline V gene are LNHNV and YYDKDF (reference sequence). Trimming left V 1 base short and J 8 bases short, with 11 bases between.

This clonotype was recorded many times. The chain combines TRBV12-3 or TRBV12-4 with TRBJ1-5; D might be TRBD1 (5 bases). This CDR3 spans 13 amino acids. V was shortened by 4 bases and J by 7 bases, with 11 bases between the two germline ends. CDR3 amino acids: CASSSGREQPQHF. The CDR3 DNA is TGTGCCAGCAGTTCAGGGAGGGAACAGCCCCAGCATTTT.

This clonotype was counted between two and nine times. This CDR3 is CASSAARASNSPLHF. Written as DNA, the CDR3 is TGTGCCAGCTCAGCGGCCCGTGCCAGCAATTCACCCCTCCACTTT. The chain has TRBV18 and TRBJ1-6; D is unresolved. Germline V gives CDR1 KGHSH, CDR2 LQKENI. Trimming pared 5 bases from V and 7 bases from J, leaving 15 bases between. This CDR3 contains 15 residues.